The rows below give T cell receptor beta chains drawn from one sample of a study of vaccination and CD4 T cells after COVID-19. For these receptors, no antigen is known. From the PCR reads, TCRdb called clonotypes with MiXCR, one entry per CDR3 protein. This table holds tens of thousands of distinct CDR3 sequences, about 46% found once. The sample here was CD4+ T cells from blood, cultured in vitro, taken about 7 months after SARS-CoV-2 vaccination. The receptors here all came from a human donor who had recovered from COVID-19. CDR3s leave out the opening cysteine and the closing phenylalanine or tryptophan.

V,J,CDR3
TRBV7-9,TRBJ1-1,ASSPYSATEAF
TRBV7-2,TRBJ2-1,ASSLHYTRQF
TRBV7-2,TRBJ2-5,ASRETGTSGAGAQY
TRBV25-1,TRBJ2-1,ASSESAAYNEQF
TRBV15,TRBJ2-1,ATSRRLAGGNEQF
TRBV6-2/TRBV6-3,TRBJ1-6,ASSYLHSPLH
TRBV5-4,TRBJ2-7,ASSLGGPRAGEQY
TRBV7-6,TRBJ2-7,ASSLQSGGAYEQY
TRBV20-1,TRBJ1-1,SARDSGTGTMNTEAF
TRBV2,TRBJ1-2,ASSEVADYYGYT
TRBV10-3,TRBJ1-2,AISPAGGYYGYT
TRBV20-1,TRBJ2-7,SAEGTIYEQY
TRBV7-6,TRBJ1-1,ASSKSTGPTEAF
TRBV7-3,TRBJ2-2,ASSLYDTGELF
TRBV6-2/TRBV6-3,TRBJ2-5,ASRPSGIQETQY
TRBV20-1,TRBJ2-1,SARRDNYNEQF
TRBV7-9,TRBJ1-1,ASNPTAPIEAF
TRBV27,TRBJ1-6,ASSFPGVSPLH
TRBV7-9,TRBJ1-1,ASSSRTGGTEAF
TRBV11-3,TRBJ2-5,ASTNRGRETQY
TRBV7-2,TRBJ1-2,ASSLGRRQNYGYT
TRBV20-1,TRBJ1-1,SAGGANTEAF
TRBV7-9,TRBJ1-2,ASSPLGGGTNYGYT
TRBV24-1,TRBJ2-1,ATSDYLQLDDEQF
TRBV7-8,TRBJ1-5,ASSDHPGQSNQPQH
TRBV7-2,TRBJ2-3,ASSPRTSLDTQY
TRBV20-1,TRBJ1-2,SADRNYDYT
TRBV5-4,TRBJ2-7,ASSLRGPHEQY